These 17 T cell receptor beta chains share one sample of origin, sequenced in a study of blood T cells in healthy people across ages. A second PCR of 7 to 11 cycles used a sample-barcoded 5' primer and a J-beta primer mix. TCRdb independently ran MiXCR on the 5' RACE reads; one entry per CDR3 protein. This table has 700,000 or so distinct CDR3 sequences, 22% appearing once. The material sequenced was blood. The receptors originated from a man between 65 and 85 years old in good health.

The table lists this clonotype with many counts. The V call is TRBV29-1, the J call TRBJ2-3; 8 bases line up with TRBD2. Germline CDR1 and CDR2: SQVTM and ANQGSEA. After removal of 5 bases from V and 3 bases from J, the junction contained 7 bases not matched to a gene. The CDR3 length is 14 residues. The CDR3 coding sequence is TGCAGCGTTCGTCCGGGGGGGGTTACAGATACGCAGTATTTT. Translating gives CSVRPGGVTDTQYF.

The chain couples TRBV7-9 to TRBJ2-1; D is perhaps TRBD1 (6 bases). Germline CDR1 reads SEHNR; CDR2 reads FQNEAQ (reference sequence). CDR3 size: 15 residues. V shed 5 bases and J shed 3 bases, with 14 bases lying between them. The CDR3 DNA reads as TGTGCCAGCAGCAAACAAGGACAGTTCTACAATGAGCAGTTCTTC. Translating gives CASSKQGQFYNEQFF.

The chain joins TRBV20-1 to TRBJ2-4, with D perhaps being TRBD1 or TRBD2 (5 bases each). Germline V lookup: CDR1 DFQATT, CDR2 SNEGSKA (reference sequence). Trimming removed 6 bases from V and 7 bases from J, with 13 bases in between. The CDR3 is 12 amino acids. The CDR3 DNA sequence: TGCAGTGCGGGACCGGGGCCCAACATTCAGTACTTC. This encodes CSAGPGPNIQYF.

The chain has TRBV6-2 or TRBV6-3 and TRBJ1-1; the D gene is possibly TRBD1 (5 bases). V lost 5 bases, J lost 4 bases, and 17 bases lay in between. The CDR3 runs 15 residues. Looked up from germline, CDR1 is MNHEY and CDR2 is SVGEGT. For the CDR3, the DNA is TGTGCCAGCAGTCCATCCGGGACTGGAGTCACTGAAGCTTTCTTT. Its protein product is CASSPSGTGVTEAFF.

This chain connects TRBV6-5 to TRBJ2-7, with D perhaps matching TRBD1 (7 bases). Per the germline V gene, CDR1 is MNHEY and CDR2 is SVGAGI. Trimming cost V 4 bases and J 2 bases, with 18 bases left between them. This CDR3 spans 16 amino acids. The CDR3 loop reads CASSLGGGTVTYEQYF. Written as DNA, the CDR3 is TGTGCCAGCAGTTTAGGAGGGGGGACAGTAACCTACGAGCAGTACTTC.

The chain has TRBV20-1 and TRBJ2-1, with 8 bases identical to TRBD2. The CDR3 length is 13 residues. V was clipped by 4 bases and J by 9 bases; unmatched bases: 8. Germline V gives CDR1 DFQATT, CDR2 SNEGSKA (reference sequence). CDR3 sequence: CSAINLAGSEQFF. DNA for the CDR3: TGCAGTGCTATCAACCTAGCGGGCAGTGAGCAGTTCTTC.

This chain links TRBV6-5 with TRBJ1-2, with no clear D. The V end lost 7 bases, the J end lost 3 bases, and 15 bases lay between the germline ends. The V gene's germline CDR1 is MNHEY and CDR2 SVGAGI. The CDR3 loop spans 14 amino acids. The CDR3 nucleotides read TGTGCCAGCAAGGAAACGCAGGAATACTATGGCTACACCTTC. It yields the protein CASKETQEYYGYTF.

A few counts support this clonotype. This chain uses TRBV10-3 with TRBJ2-3; D is unclear. The germline V gene has CDR1 ENHRY and CDR2 SYGVKD. V gave up 0 bases and J gave up 1 base, with 11 bases separating them. The CDR3 covers 16 residues. The CDR3 DNA reads as TGTGCCATCAGTGAGTCGTCTGGGCCACGCACAGATACGCAGTATTTT. Translating gives CAISESSGPRTDTQYF.

The V and J genes are TRBV18 and TRBJ1-4; D is undetermined. The CDR3 is made up of 13 amino acids. Germline values: CDR1 KGHSH, CDR2 LQKENI. Trimming removed 0 bases at V and 6 bases at J, with 5 bases between. CDR3 amino acids: CASSPPTDEKLFF. The CDR3 coding sequence is TGTGCCAGCTCACCACCAACCGATGAAAAACTGTTTTTT.

In this sample, this clonotype turned up a few times. This sequence joins TRBV20-1 and TRBJ1-4; D gene ambiguous. The CDR3 has 14 amino acids. Trimming shortened V by 6 bases and J by 4 bases, and 15 bases separated the two germline ends. Germline V gene sequence: CDR1 DFQATT, CDR2 SNEGSKA (reference sequence). As DNA, the CDR3 is TGCAGTGCCCAAACTACCCGGAATAATGAAAAACTGTTTTTT. As protein: CSAQTTRNNEKLFF.

The gene calls are TRBV12-3 or TRBV12-4 and TRBJ2-3; the match to TRBD2 covers 9 bases. The CDR3 totals 16 residues. The J segment lost 3 bases and the V segment lost 5 bases, leaving 9 bases of the junction unmatched. The CDR3 DNA follows: TGTGCCAGCAGTCCTGGGAGCGGGGGGAGGACAGATACGCAGTATTTT. Protein: CASSPGSGGRTDTQYF.

In the case of this clonotype: A clone one base away is much larger, so this may be a read error. This rearrangement joins TRBV7-2 to TRBJ2-1; 9 bases fit TRBD2. V gave up 4 bases and J gave up 6 bases; unmatched junction bases: 7. Germline-derived CDR1 and CDR2 are SGHTA and FQGNSA. The length of the CDR3 is 15 residues. In DNA form, the CDR3 reads TGTGCCAGCAGCTATCTCGGACTAGCGACCAATGAGCAGTTCTTC. Translation gives CASSYLGLATNEQFF.

This rearrangement joins TRBV3-1 to TRBJ2-1; 8 nucleotides line up with TRBD2. J gave up 8 bases and V 3 bases, and 15 bases lay outside the gene matches. CDR1 and CDR2 from the germline V gene are LGHDT and YNNKEL (reference sequence). CDR3 length equals 17 residues. The CDR3 sequence: CASSHEISGDPWDEQFF. The CDR3 nucleotides are TGTGCCAGCAGCCATGAGATTAGCGGGGATCCTTGGGATGAGCAGTTCTTC.

This clonotype showed up just a few times. The rearrangement links TRBV30 to TRBJ2-4; D uncertain. Germline V gene sequence: CDR1 GTSNPN, CDR2 SVGIG (reference sequence). The germline V and J ends were trimmed by 0 bases and 3 bases, with 12 bases remaining between them. The CDR3 has 15 amino acids. Here the CDR3 reads CAWSVPREGKNIQYF. DNA for the CDR3: TGTGCCTGGAGTGTACCGCGTGAAGGCAAAAACATTCAGTACTTC.

The J gene is TRBJ2-3, the V gene TRBV9, with 11 bases that match TRBD2. Germline V gene data show CDR1 as SGDLS and CDR2 as YYNGEE. This CDR3 spans 17 amino acids. Trimming took 2 bases from V and 9 from J; bases not matched to a gene: 14. This chain's CDR3 is CASSVRPLAGALETQYF. The DNA for the CDR3 is TGTGCCAGCAGCGTGCGCCCACTAGCGGGAGCGTTAGAGACGCAGTATTTT.

The chain employs TRBV29-1 and TRBJ1-2, with D uncertain. The V gene lost 1 base and the J gene lost 6 bases, with 15 bases spanning the gap. CDR3 length: 14 residues. The V gene's germline CDR1 is SQVTM and CDR2 ANQGSEA. CDR3 sequence: CSVEATEDPNGYTF. The CDR3 nucleotides are TGCAGCGTTGAAGCCACGGAGGATCCGAATGGCTACACCTTC.

This clonotype has more than one count but fewer than ten. This chain links TRBV3-1 with TRBJ1-4; D not certain. CDR3 size: 14 residues. V was shortened by 1 base and J by 4 bases, with 7 bases between the two germline ends. Per the germline V gene, CDR1 is LGHDT and CDR2 is YNNKEL (reference sequence). CDR3 protein: CASSQGRINEKLFF. CDR3 coding DNA: TGTGCCAGCAGCCAAGGGCGGATTAATGAAAAACTGTTTTTT.